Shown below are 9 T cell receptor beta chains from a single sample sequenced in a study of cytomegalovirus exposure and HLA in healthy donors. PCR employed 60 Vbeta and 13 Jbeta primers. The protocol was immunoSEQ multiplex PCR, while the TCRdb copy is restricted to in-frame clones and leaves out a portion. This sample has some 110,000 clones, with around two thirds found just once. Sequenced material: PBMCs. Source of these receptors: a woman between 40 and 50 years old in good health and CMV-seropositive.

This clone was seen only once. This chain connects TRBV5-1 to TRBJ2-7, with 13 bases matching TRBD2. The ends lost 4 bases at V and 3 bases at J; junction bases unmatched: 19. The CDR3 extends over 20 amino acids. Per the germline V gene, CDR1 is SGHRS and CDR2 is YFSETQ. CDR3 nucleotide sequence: TGCGCCAGCAGCCCCGGACTAGCGGGAGAGTCGGCAAGGGGCTACTACGAGCAGTACTTC. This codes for CASSPGLAGESARGYYEQYF.

The CDR3 nucleotides are TGTGCCTGGAGTGTATATAGGGGCGGCTATGGCTACACCTTC. Translated: CAWSVYRGGYGYTF. The V call is TRBV30, the J call TRBJ1-2, with a weak D call TRBD1 (5 bases). V was cut by 0 bases and J by 4 bases, with 12 bases left in between. CDR3 length: 14 residues. Germline V gene lookup returns CDR1 GTSNPN and CDR2 SVGIG (reference sequence).

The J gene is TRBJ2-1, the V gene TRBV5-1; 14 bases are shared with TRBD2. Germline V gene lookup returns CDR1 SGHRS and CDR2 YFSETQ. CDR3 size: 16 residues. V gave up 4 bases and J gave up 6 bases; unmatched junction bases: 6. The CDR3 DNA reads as TGCGCCAGCAGCCTTCAGGGACTAGCGGGAGTCAATGAGCAGTTCTTC. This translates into CASSLQGLAGVNEQFF.

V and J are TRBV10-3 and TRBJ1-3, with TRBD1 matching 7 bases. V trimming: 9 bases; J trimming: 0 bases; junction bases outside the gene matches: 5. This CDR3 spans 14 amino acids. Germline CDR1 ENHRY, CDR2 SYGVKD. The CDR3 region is CAIRGGNSGNTIYF. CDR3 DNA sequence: TGTGCCATTAGAGGGGGCAACTCTGGAAACACCATATATTTT.

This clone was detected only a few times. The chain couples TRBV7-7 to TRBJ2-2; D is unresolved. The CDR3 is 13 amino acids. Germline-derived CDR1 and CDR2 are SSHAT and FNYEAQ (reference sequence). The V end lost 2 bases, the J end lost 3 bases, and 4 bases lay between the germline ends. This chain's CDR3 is CASSLYYTGELFF. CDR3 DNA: TGTGCCAGCAGCTTATATTACACCGGGGAGCTGTTTTTT.

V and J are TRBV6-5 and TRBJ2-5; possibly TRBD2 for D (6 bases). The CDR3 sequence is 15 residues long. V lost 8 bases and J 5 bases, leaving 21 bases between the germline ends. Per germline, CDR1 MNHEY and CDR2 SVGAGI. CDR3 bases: TGTGCCAGCGCTAGGGGACTCAGGATAGTGGAGACCCAGTACTTC. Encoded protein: CASARGLRIVETQYF.

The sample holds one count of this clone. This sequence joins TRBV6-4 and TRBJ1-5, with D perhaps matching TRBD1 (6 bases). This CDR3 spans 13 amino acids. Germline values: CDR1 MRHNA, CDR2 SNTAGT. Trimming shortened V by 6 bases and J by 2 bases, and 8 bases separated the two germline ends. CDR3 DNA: TGTGCCAGCAGGGGACATCGCAATCAGCCCCAGCATTTT. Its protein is CASRGHRNQPQHF.

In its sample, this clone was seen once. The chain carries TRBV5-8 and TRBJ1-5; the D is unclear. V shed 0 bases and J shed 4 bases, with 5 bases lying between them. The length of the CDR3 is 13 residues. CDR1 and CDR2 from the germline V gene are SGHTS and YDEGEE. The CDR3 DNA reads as TGTGCCAGCAGCTTGGACAGTAATCAGCCCCAGCATTTT. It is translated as CASSLDSNQPQHF. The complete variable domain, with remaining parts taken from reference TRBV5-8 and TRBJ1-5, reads EAGVTQSPTHLIKTRGQQATLRCSPISGHTSVYWYQQALGLGLQFLLWYDEGEERNRGNFPPRFSGRQFPNYSSELNVNALELEDSALYLCASSLDSNQPQHFGDGTRLSIL.

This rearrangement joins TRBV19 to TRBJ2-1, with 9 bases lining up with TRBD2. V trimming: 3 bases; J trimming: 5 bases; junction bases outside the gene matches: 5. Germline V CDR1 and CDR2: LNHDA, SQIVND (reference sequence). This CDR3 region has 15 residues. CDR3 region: CASSISGLANNEQFF. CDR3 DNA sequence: TGTGCCAGTAGTATTTCCGGACTAGCGAACAATGAGCAGTTCTTC.